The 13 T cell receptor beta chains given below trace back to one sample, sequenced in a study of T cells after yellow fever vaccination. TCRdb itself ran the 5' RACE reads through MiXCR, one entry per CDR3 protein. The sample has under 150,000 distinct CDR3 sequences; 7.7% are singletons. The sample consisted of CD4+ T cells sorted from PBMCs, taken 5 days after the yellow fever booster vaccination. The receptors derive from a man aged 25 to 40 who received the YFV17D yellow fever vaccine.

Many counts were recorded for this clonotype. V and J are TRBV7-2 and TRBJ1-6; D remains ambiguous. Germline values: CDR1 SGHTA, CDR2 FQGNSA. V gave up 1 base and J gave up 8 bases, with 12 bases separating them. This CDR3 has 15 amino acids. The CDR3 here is CASSLVWRHDSPLHF. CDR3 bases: TGTGCCAGCAGCTTAGTCTGGCGGCATGATTCACCCCTCCACTTT.

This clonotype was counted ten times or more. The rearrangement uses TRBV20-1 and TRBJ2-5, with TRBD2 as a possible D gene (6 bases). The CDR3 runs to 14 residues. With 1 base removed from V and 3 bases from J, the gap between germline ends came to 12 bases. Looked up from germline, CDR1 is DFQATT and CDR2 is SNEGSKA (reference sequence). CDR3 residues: CSARAVAGKETQYF. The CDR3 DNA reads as TGCAGTGCTAGAGCAGTGGCGGGGAAAGAGACCCAGTACTTC.

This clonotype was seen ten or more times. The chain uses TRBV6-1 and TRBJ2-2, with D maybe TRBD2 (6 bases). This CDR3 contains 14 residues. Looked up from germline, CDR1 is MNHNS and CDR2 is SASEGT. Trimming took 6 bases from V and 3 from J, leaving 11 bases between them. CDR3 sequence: CASSPGLHTGELFF. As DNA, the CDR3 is TGTGCCAGCAGCCCCGGACTACACACCGGGGAGCTGTTTTTT.

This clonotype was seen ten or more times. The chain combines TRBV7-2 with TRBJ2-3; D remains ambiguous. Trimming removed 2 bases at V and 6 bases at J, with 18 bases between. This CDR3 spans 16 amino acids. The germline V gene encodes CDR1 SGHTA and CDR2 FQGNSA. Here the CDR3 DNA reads TGTGCCAGCAGCTTATACCCTGGGGTAGCCGGGGATACGCAGTATTTT. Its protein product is CASSLYPGVAGDTQYF.

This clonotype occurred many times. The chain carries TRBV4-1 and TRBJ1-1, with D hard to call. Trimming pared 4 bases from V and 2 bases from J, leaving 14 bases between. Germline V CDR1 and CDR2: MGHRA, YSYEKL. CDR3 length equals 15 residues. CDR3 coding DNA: TGCGCCAGCAGCCGATTACCGACCTTTAACACTGAAGCTTTCTTT. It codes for CASSRLPTFNTEAFF.

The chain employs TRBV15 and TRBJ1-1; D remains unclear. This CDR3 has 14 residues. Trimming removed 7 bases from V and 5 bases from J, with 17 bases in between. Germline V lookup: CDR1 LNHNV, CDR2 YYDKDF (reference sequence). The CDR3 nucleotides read TGTGCCACCAATAAGGGAATTGGGAAGACTGAAGCTTTCTTT. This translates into CATNKGIGKTEAFF.

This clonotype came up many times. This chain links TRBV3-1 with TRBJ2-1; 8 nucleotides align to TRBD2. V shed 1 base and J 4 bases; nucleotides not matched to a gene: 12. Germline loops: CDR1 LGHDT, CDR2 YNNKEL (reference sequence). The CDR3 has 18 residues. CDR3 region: CASSQAISGIRRYNEQFF. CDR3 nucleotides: TGTGCCAGCAGCCAAGCGATTAGCGGGATACGACGGTACAATGAGCAGTTCTTC.

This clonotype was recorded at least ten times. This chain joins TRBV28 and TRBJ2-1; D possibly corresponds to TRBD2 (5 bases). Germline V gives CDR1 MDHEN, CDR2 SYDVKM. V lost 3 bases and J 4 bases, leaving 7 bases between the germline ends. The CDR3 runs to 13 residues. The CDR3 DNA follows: TGTGCCAGCAGTTTTACGGGGTACAATGAGCAGTTCTTC. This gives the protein CASSFTGYNEQFF.

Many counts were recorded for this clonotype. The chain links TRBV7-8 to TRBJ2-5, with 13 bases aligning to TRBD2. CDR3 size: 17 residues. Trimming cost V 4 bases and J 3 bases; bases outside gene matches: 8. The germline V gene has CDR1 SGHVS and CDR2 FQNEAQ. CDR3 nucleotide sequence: TGTGCCAGCAGCTCACAGACTAGCGGGAGGAAAAAAGAGACCCAGTACTTC. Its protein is CASSSQTSGRKKETQYF.

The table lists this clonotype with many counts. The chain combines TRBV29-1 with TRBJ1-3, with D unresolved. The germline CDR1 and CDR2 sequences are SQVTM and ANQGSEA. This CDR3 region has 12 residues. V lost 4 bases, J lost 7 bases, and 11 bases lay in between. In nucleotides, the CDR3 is TGCAGCGTTGTTTCCGGGTCTAACACCATATATTTT. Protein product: CSVVSGSNTIYF.

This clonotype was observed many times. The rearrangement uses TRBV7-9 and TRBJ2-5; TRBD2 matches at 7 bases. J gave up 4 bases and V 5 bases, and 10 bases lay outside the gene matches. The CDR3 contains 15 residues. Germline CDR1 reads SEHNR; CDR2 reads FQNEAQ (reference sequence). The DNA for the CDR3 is TGTGCCAGCAGCGCTAGGGAGGGTGGAGCAGAGACCCAGTACTTC. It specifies CASSAREGGAETQYF. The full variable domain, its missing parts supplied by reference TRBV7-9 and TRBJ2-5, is DTGVSQNPRHKITKRGQNVTFRCDPISEHNRLYWYRQTLGQGPEFLTYFQNEAQLEKSRLLSDRFSAERPKGSFSTLEIQRTEQGDSAMYLCASSAREGGAETQYFGPGTRLLVL.

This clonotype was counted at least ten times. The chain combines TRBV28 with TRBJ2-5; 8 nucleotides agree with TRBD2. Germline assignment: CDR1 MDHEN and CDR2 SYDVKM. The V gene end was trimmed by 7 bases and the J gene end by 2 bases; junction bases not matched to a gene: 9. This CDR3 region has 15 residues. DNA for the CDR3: TGTGCCAGCATTTCGCCGGGACTAGGGCAAGAGACCCAGTACTTC. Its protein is CASISPGLGQETQYF.

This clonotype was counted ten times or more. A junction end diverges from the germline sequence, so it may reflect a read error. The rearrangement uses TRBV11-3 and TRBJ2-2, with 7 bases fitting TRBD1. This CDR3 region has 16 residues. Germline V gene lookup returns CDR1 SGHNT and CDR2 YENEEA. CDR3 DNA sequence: TGTGCCAGCAGCTCCCCTCCGGGACAGAACGCCGGGGAGCTGTTTTTT. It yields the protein CASSSPPGQNAGELFF.